These 25 T cell receptor beta chains came from one sample sequenced in a study of beta chain features in type 1 diabetes. The whole isolated RNA underwent reverse transcription, so sequencing captured expressed TCRB transcripts. The method was immunoSEQ multiplex PCR; TCRdb's version includes in-frame clones alone and lacks a portion of them. The table records 120,000 to 150,000 clones, roughly 9.3% of them present only once. The source material was central memory CD4+ T cells from blood. These receptor sequences come from a woman aged 40 to 50 in good health.

This clone was counted ten times or more. This sequence joins TRBV10-3 and TRBJ1-1, with D maybe TRBD1 (5 bases). Germline-derived CDR1 and CDR2 are ENHRY and SYGVKD. V lost 0 bases and J lost 5, with 13 bases in between. This CDR3 comprises 15 residues. CDR3 sequence reads: CAISESQGLRTEAFF. The CDR3 nucleotides read TGTGCCATCAGTGAGTCGCAGGGTCTGAGGACTGAAGCTTTCTTT.

This clone was detected ten times or more. This CDR3 reads CASSLGTANQPQHF. In nucleotides, the CDR3 is TGCGCCAGCAGCCTGGGGACAGCTAATCAGCCCCAGCATTTT. The genes are TRBV5-1 and TRBJ1-5, with 7 nucleotides matching TRBD1. In germline, CDR1 is SGHRS, CDR2 YFSETQ. V lost 4 bases and J lost 4; bases outside the gene matches: 5. The CDR3 loop spans 14 amino acids. Full variable domain (outside the CDR3, taken from reference TRBV5-1 and TRBJ1-5): KAGVTQTPRYLIKTRGQQVTLSCSPISGHRSVSWYQQTPGQGLQFLFEYFSETQRNKGNFPGRFSGRQFSNSRSEMNVSTLELGDSALYLCASSLGTANQPQHFGDGTRLSIL.

Only a few counts were recorded for this clone. The J gene is TRBJ2-1, the V gene TRBV7-8; perhaps TRBD2 as D (6 bases). In germline, CDR1 is SGHVS, CDR2 FQNEAQ. V lost 1 base and J lost 5, with 6 bases in between. The CDR3 loop spans 13 amino acids. The CDR3 DNA reads TGTGCCAGCAGCTTAGGGACTAACAATGAGCAGTTCTTC. This encodes CASSLGTNNEQFF. The whole variable domain, remainder taken from reference TRBV7-8 and TRBJ2-1, is GAGVSQSPRYKVAKRGQDVALRCDPISGHVSLFWYQQALGQGPEFLTYFQNEAQLDKSGLPSDRFFAERPEGSVSTLKIQRTQQEDSAVYLCASSLGTNNEQFFGPGTRLTVL.

Ten or more counts support this clone. This chain joins TRBV7-9 and TRBJ1-1; D is undetermined. The germline V gene has CDR1 SEHNR and CDR2 FQNEAQ (reference sequence). The CDR3 contains 13 residues. V lost 5 bases and J lost 11, with 18 bases in between. CDR3 bases: TGTGCCAGCAGCCCTCCGAGGGAGGGCAGGGCTTTCTTT. This translates into CASSPPREGRAFF.

Only a few counts were recorded for this clone. V gene TRBV5-6 combines with J gene TRBJ2-7; the D gene is possibly TRBD2 (5 bases). With 4 bases removed from V and 6 bases from J, the gap between germline ends came to 17 bases. This CDR3 contains 14 residues. Germline V gives CDR1 SGHDT, CDR2 YYEEEE. CDR3 DNA: TGTGCCAGCAGCCGCCGCGGGTCACCCGTCGAGCAGTACTTC. Protein product: CASSRRGSPVEQYF.

The chain is built from TRBV5-1 and TRBJ2-7; 12 nucleotides line up with TRBD2. The length of the CDR3 is 14 residues. Trimming cost V 3 bases and J 4 bases; bases outside gene matches: 2. Germline values: CDR1 SGHRS, CDR2 YFSETQ. The CDR3 region has the DNA TGCGCCAGCAGCTCCGGGACTAGCGGGTACGAGCAGTACTTC. This gives the protein CASSSGTSGYEQYF.

This clone was recorded a few times. The CDR3: CASSQDLPLEYEQYF. The CDR3 region has the DNA TGCGCCAGCAGCCAAGACCTCCCACTCGAATACGAGCAGTACTTC. This chain links TRBV4-3 with TRBJ2-7, with unresolved D. This CDR3 region has 15 residues. V dropped 0 bases and J dropped 4 bases, with 13 bases sitting between them. The V gene's germline CDR1 is LGHNA and CDR2 YSLEER.

The sample holds a few counts of this clone. This chain uses TRBV5-4 with TRBJ2-7, with a weak D call TRBD2 (5 bases). Between the trimmed V and J ends, which lost 3 bases and 3 bases, there was a span of 16 bases. The CDR3 has 15 amino acids. Germline V gives CDR1 SGHNT, CDR2 YYREEE (reference sequence). The CDR3 DNA sequence: TGTGCCAGCAGCTCCGCGCGAGGGTCGGGCTACGAGCAGTACTTC. This sequence encodes CASSSARGSGYEQYF.

In this sample, this clone turned up a few times. The chain carries TRBV11-2 and TRBJ2-2, with D tentatively TRBD2 (6 bases). The CDR3 is 15 residues long. Germline values: CDR1 SGHAT, CDR2 FQNNGV. V lost 7 bases and J 2 bases, leaving 14 bases between the germline ends. The chain's CDR3 is CASIPGTYNTGELFF. The CDR3 DNA reads TGTGCCAGCATCCCTGGGACTTATAACACCGGGGAGCTGTTTTTT.

J is TRBJ1-2 and V is TRBV11-2; D is uncertain. CDR1 SGHAT and CDR2 FQNNGV come from the germline V gene. CDR3 length: 13 residues. Trimming left V 1 base short and J 4 bases short, with 7 bases between. CDR3 residues: CASSLGLRYGYTF. The CDR3 nucleotides are TGTGCCAGCAGCTTAGGCCTGCGCTATGGCTACACCTTC.

J is TRBJ2-7 and V is TRBV7-2, with TRBD2 identical over 7 bases. This CDR3 is built from 15 residues. V lost 5 bases and J lost 1; bases outside the gene matches: 8. Per the germline V gene, CDR1 is SGHTA and CDR2 is FQGNSA. The chain's CDR3 is CASSQGVGGSYEQYF. CDR3 nucleotide sequence: TGTGCCAGCAGCCAAGGGGTGGGGGGGTCCTACGAGCAGTACTTC.

This clone was detected ten times or more. This sequence joins TRBV2 and TRBJ2-3; D is uncertain. The CDR3 consists of 15 residues. Germline-derived CDR1 and CDR2 are SNHLY and FYNNEI. Trimming shortened V by 6 bases and J by 4 bases, and 17 bases separated the two germline ends. CDR3 loop: CASSPFPGEADTQYF. The CDR3, as DNA: TGTGCCAGCAGCCCGTTCCCGGGTGAGGCAGATACGCAGTATTTT.

This clone has more than one count but fewer than ten. The CDR3 DNA reads TGTGCCAGCAGCCCCCCCGGGACTAGCGGAGGAGAGACCCAGTACTTC. Its translation is CASSPPGTSGGETQYF. The chain recombines TRBV14 with TRBJ2-5; 11 nucleotides line up with TRBD2. V was clipped by 4 bases and J by 4 bases; unmatched bases: 8. In germline, CDR1 is SGHDN, CDR2 FVKESK. The CDR3 is 16 residues long. Combining the CDR3 with reference TRBV14 and TRBJ2-5 gives the whole variable domain EAGVTQFPSHSVIEKGQTVTLRCDPISGHDNLYWYRRVMGKEIKFLLHFVKESKQDESGMPNNRFLAERTGGTYSTLKVQPAELEDSGVYFCASSPPGTSGGETQYFGPGTRLLVL.

V and J are TRBV5-1 and TRBJ2-5; the D gene is possibly TRBD1 (5 bases). V lost 0 bases, J lost 4 bases, and 10 bases lay in between. The CDR3 loop spans 14 amino acids. Germline CDR1 reads SGHRS; CDR2 reads YFSETQ. CDR3 region: CASSLEGERETQYF. CDR3 nucleotide sequence: TGCGCCAGCAGCTTGGAAGGGGAACGAGAGACCCAGTACTTC.

The V gene is TRBV10-3, the J gene TRBJ2-7; 7 bases map to TRBD2. Germline CDR1 is ENHRY and CDR2 is SYGVKD. The CDR3 loop spans 16 amino acids. V lost 10 bases, J lost 0 bases, and 15 bases stayed unmatched. The CDR3 is CASSVWPGGSSYEQYF. Written as DNA, the CDR3 is TGTGCCAGCAGCGTCTGGCCGGGGGGAAGCTCCTACGAGCAGTACTTC.

This chain links TRBV6-1 with TRBJ2-7; 7 bases are a match to TRBD2. V lost 1 base and J lost 6; bases outside the gene matches: 9. Germline CDR1 is MNHNS and CDR2 is SASEGT. The CDR3 length is 15 residues. The CDR3 sequence is CASSEVPGRGSEQYF. Here the CDR3 DNA reads TGTGCCAGCAGTGAAGTCCCAGGGAGGGGCTCCGAGCAGTACTTC.

This chain joins TRBV27 and TRBJ1-6; D may be TRBD1 (5 bases). This CDR3 region has 14 residues. Looked up from germline, CDR1 is MNHEY and CDR2 is SMNVEV (reference sequence). Trimming left V 7 bases short and J 10 bases short, with 17 bases between. The CDR3 sequence is CASTIRGEGSPLHF. Here the CDR3 DNA reads TGTGCCAGCACTATTCGGGGGGAAGGATCACCCCTCCACTTT.

The chain uses TRBV6-1 and TRBJ2-1; 13 nucleotides match TRBD2. The CDR3 is 15 residues long. In germline, CDR1 is MNHNS, CDR2 SASEGT. V lost 10 bases to trimming and J lost 8 bases; unmatched junction nucleotides: 11. CDR3 sequence: CAIAYGTSGADEQFF. The CDR3 region has the DNA TGTGCCATCGCCTATGGGACTAGCGGGGCGGATGAGCAGTTCTTC.

There are a few counts of this clone. The genes are TRBV29-1 and TRBJ2-3; tentatively, D is TRBD2 (5 bases). Germline-derived CDR1 and CDR2 are SQVTM and ANQGSEA. Between the trimmed V and J ends, which lost 5 bases and 3 bases, there was a span of 18 bases. The CDR3 consists of 15 residues. The CDR3 DNA is TGCAGCGTTTCAGCAGACACGGGGTCGACAGATACGCAGTATTTT. It translates to CSVSADTGSTDTQYF.

This clone was detected a few times. This chain connects TRBV5-8 to TRBJ2-5; the match to TRBD1 covers 11 bases. Germline CDR1 is SGHTS and CDR2 is YDEGEE. J was trimmed by 2 bases and V by 0 bases; bases with no gene match: 6. CDR3 size: 17 residues. The CDR3 protein is CASSLGRGTGGQETQYF. The CDR3 region has the DNA TGTGCCAGCAGCTTGGGTCGTGGGACAGGGGGGCAAGAGACCCAGTACTTC.

In its sample, this clone was seen a few times. The V gene is TRBV11-2, the J gene TRBJ2-2; 8 bases map to TRBD2. CDR1 is SGHAT and CDR2 is FQNNGV in the germline V gene. Trimming at V came to 6 bases and at J to 0 bases, leaving 3 bases not matched to a gene. The CDR3 spans 15 residues. CDR3 sequence reads: CASSSGRANTGELFF. CDR3 coding DNA: TGTGCCAGCAGTTCCGGGAGGGCGAACACCGGGGAGCTGTTTTTT.

Only a few counts were recorded for this clone. The chain links TRBV28 to TRBJ2-6, with a tentative D call TRBD1 (6 bases). Germline values: CDR1 MDHEN, CDR2 SYDVKM. The CDR3 contains 14 residues. Trimming cost V 9 bases and J 0 bases, with 9 bases left between them. The CDR3 region has the DNA TGTGCCAGTACAGGGAGCTCTGGGGCCAACGTCCTGACTTTC. It is translated as CASTGSSGANVLTF. Drawing the rest from reference TRBV28 and TRBJ2-6, the complete variable domain is DVKVTQSSRYLVKRTGEKVFLECVQDMDHENMFWYRQDPGLGLRLIYFSYDVKMKEKGDIPEGYSVSREKKERFSLILESASTNQTSMYLCASTGSSGANVLTFGAGSRLTVL.

The chain uses TRBV6-1 and TRBJ2-7; 7 bases are shared with TRBD1. CDR3 length: 15 amino acids. Germline V gives CDR1 MNHNS, CDR2 SASEGT. Trimming removed 5 bases from V and 3 bases from J; junction bases left unmatched: 10. Written as DNA, the CDR3 is TGTGCCAGCAGTCCCACCTGGGACAGCAACTACGAGCAGTACTTC. It translates to CASSPTWDSNYEQYF.

The genes are TRBV5-1 and TRBJ2-7, with D unclear. The V end lost 0 bases, the J end lost 5 bases, and 12 bases lay between the germline ends. This CDR3 region has 14 residues. Germline V gene sequence: CDR1 SGHRS, CDR2 YFSETQ. The CDR3 loop is CASSLAGFLDEQYF. The CDR3, as DNA: TGCGCCAGCAGCTTGGCGGGTTTCCTGGACGAGCAGTACTTC.

The chain uses TRBV19 and TRBJ2-3; the match to TRBD1 covers 7 bases. CDR3 size: 13 residues. Losses at the gene ends were 10 bases for V and 2 bases for J; bases not matched to a gene: 6. CDR1 is LNHDA, CDR2 SQIVND, per germline (reference sequence). The CDR3 spells CATRTGNTDTQYF. The CDR3, as DNA: TGTGCCACCCGGACAGGCAACACAGATACGCAGTATTTT.